The 5 T cell receptor beta chains presented below share a single source sample, sequenced in a study of molecular identifiers for immune sequencing clone quantification. TCRdb fed the PCR reads into MiXCR, producing one record per CDR3 protein. The data show 100,000 or so distinct CDR3 sequences, roughly 34% seen once. Specimen: naive CD8+ T cells from blood, with Jurkat cell RNA spiked in. The subset: FACS-sorted CD8+CD4-CCR7+CD45RA+ naive T cells. These receptors were obtained from a human donor in good health. Some libraries in this study had Jurkat cell RNA spiked in.

This clonotype has just a few counts. This rearrangement joins TRBV7-9 to TRBJ2-7, with TRBD2 matching over 9 bases. CDR1 is SEHNR and CDR2 is FQNEAQ in the germline V gene (reference sequence). The CDR3 is 18 residues long. V trimming: 0 bases; J trimming: 4 bases; junction bases outside the gene matches: 13. The CDR3 region has the DNA TGTGCCAGCAGCTTAGCCCTACTCCCCGGGACTAGCCTTTACGAGCAGTACTTC. Translated, it gives CASSLALLPGTSLYEQYF. Full variable domain (missing parts from reference TRBV7-9 and TRBJ2-7): DTGVSQNPRHKITKRGQNVTFRCDPISEHNRLYWYRQTLGQGPEFLTYFQNEAQLEKSRLLSDRFSAERPKGSFSTLEIQRTEQGDSAMYLCASSLALLPGTSLYEQYFGPGTRLTVT.

The table lists this clonotype with a few counts. The chain carries TRBV28 and TRBJ2-4; D might be TRBD2 (6 bases). The CDR3 has 17 residues. V was trimmed by 2 bases and J by 1 base, leaving 15 bases between them. Germline-derived CDR1 and CDR2 are MDHEN and SYDVKM. CDR3 sequence: CASSLGAGRLAKNIQYF. The CDR3 DNA follows: TGTGCCAGCAGTTTAGGGGCAGGGAGGCTTGCCAAAAACATTCAGTACTTC.

Comment on this clonotype: A much larger clone lies a single base off, so this may be a read error. This sequence joins TRBV10-3 and TRBJ2-7; 7 bases line up with TRBD1. The V gene's germline CDR1 is ENHRY and CDR2 SYGVKD. Trimming removed 6 bases from V and 7 bases from J; junction bases left unmatched: 9. This CDR3 spans 13 amino acids. The DNA for the CDR3 is TGTGCCATCAGCATCACAGGGGATGGTGAGCAGTACTTC. Protein product: CAISITGDGEQYF.

There are many counts of this clonotype. This sequence joins TRBV6-1 and TRBJ2-5; D is ambiguous. The germline V and J ends were trimmed by 3 bases and 2 bases, with 10 bases remaining between them. This CDR3 region has 14 residues. CDR1 is MNHNS and CDR2 is SASEGT in the germline V gene. The CDR3 region is CASSDPLPQETQYF. CDR3 in DNA: TGTGCCAGCAGTGACCCCCTCCCACAAGAGACCCAGTACTTC.

The genes are TRBV7-8 and TRBJ2-1; D not certain. Trimming pared 5 bases from V and 9 bases from J, leaving 8 bases between. CDR3 length: 11 amino acids. Germline lookup yields CDR1 SGHVS and CDR2 FQNEAQ. CDR3 in DNA: TGTGCCAGCAGCACCGGAAGTGAGCAGTTCTTC. Translated, it gives CASSTGSEQFF.